This T cell receptor beta chain was sequenced during a study of shared clonotypes between healthy human individuals (TCRdb year 2020). Notes on the research overall: The cohort included a few men and two women between 18 and 49 years of age. To increase sequencing depth and limit assay-specific biases, different laboratories used diverse techniques to prepare libraries and sequence TCR repertoires. Each donor's leukapheresis produced roughly between roughly 0.94 and 9.5 billion PBMCs. For each donor, three plates each were used for CD4 naive and CD4 memory, two plates were used for CD8 naive, and one plate was used for CD8 memory. The study deeply sequenced blood TCR repertoires of about 5 healthy adults to estimate repertoire size and the extent of clonotype sharing between individuals. The paper's findings and limits, for the study overall: Rarefaction of sorted-subset datasets indicated incomplete sequencing despite the large sequencing depth. Compared with non-shared clonotypes, the clonotypes found in all four sorted-subset donors had higher generation probabilities. Pairwise subsampling indicated that sequencing depth was expected to affect the degree of clonotype sharing among donors. Across four donors, approximately 4.9% of naive CD4, around 3.5% of naive CD8, approximately 2.5% of memory CD4, and approximately 0.4% of memory CD8 clonotypes were shared. Larger estimated clonotype richness was generally found for naive subsets than for memory subsets. The small number of donors limited the genetic and exposure-history diversity represented. Sampling was restricted to blood, and TCR repertoires in tissues likely differ from the TCR repertoires found in blood.

Based on the germline V gene, the CDR1 and CDR2 sequences are SGHRS and YFSETQ. The CDR3 covers 15 residues, taking in both the cysteine and the phenylalanine. Only CDR3 DNA is held: 45 bases, read in frame from base 1. Using the deep immunoSEQ assay, TCR CDR3 regions were amplified from genomic DNA by multiplex PCR. Extracted genomic DNA from each cell subset was distributed evenly across all wells of several immunoSEQ 96-well plates, and each plate was treated as a replicate. For sorted subsets, each replicate PCR was loaded with around 200 ng genomic DNA, equivalent to approximately 27,000 T cell genomes. Purified libraries were measured with a Qubit 3.0 fluorometer, size-checked on a Bioanalyzer 2100, and measured again with the KAPA Library Quantification kit. Each immunoSEQ 96-well plate was sequenced on its own single-read 150-cycle Illumina NextSeq 550 flow cell. From the authors' description of their analysis: The immunoSEQ output contained only junctional sequences without quality scores, so filtering could not match that applied to full-length reads. Sequences were annotated with PyIR, a Python wrapper for IgBLAST v1.9, and V/J genes and CDR3 were assigned using IMGT germline references. Reads with weak V/J assignments (E-value above 1e-6), missing CDR3, stop codons, out-of-frame junctions, or ambiguous translated residues were removed. V3J clonotypes were defined as sequences sharing the same inferred V gene, J gene, and CDR3 amino acid sequence. Percentage overlap between repertoires was computed as shared unique clonotypes divided by the size of the smaller repertoire. Three approaches were used to assess repertoire richness: RTK rarefaction, the Chao1 estimator, and Recon v2.1 estimates of unobserved clonotypes. For all TCRbeta clonotypes obtained by the gDNA method from four donors, generation probabilities were computed with OLGA. Here the immuneACCESS table is served through TCRdb, limited to in-frame sequences with V and J called. Missing clones are a known gap in these copies; in checked studies unresolved V genes cover under half, and the rest lacks a known reason. V and J calls and clone size are copied from that table; D and trimming were computed from the DNA. This sample is represented by some 600,000 clones; about 96% of them were singletons. The leading ten clones occupy roughly 0.1% of the sample.

CD8 naive samples were CD45RO-negative cells positively selected for CCR7, giving a CD45RA+CCR7+ population that excluded TemRA cells. The donors were healthy, HIV-negative adults with no recently reported acute infections or vaccinations. Every donor was a Caucasian adult residing in Nashville, Tennessee, USA. After blood collection by leukapheresis, PBMCs were isolated using Ficoll-Histopaque density gradient centrifugation and then cryopreserved in the vapor phase of liquid nitrogen. Analytical flow cytometry was used to check the purity and quantity of every magnetically sorted T cell population. Each sorted fraction had its genomic DNA isolated and then quantified by UV absorbance on a Nanodrop 2000c. Turning to this clone: Its antigen specificity is not known. A read error may account for a junction end that differs from germline. Other DNA sequences in the sample encode the same CDR3.

The V and J genes are TRBV5-1 and TRBJ2-7, with 10 bases in between that match TRBD1. The sequencing input was naive CD8+ T cells sorted from blood. This sample's cell subset or site label indicates: CD45RA+CCR7+. The TCR originated in a young woman in good health. The CDR3 in this case is CASSLDRGLSYEQYF. The nucleotide sequence is TGCGCCAGCAGTTTGGACAGGGGGTTATCCTACGAGCAGTACTTC.